This T cell receptor (beta chain) comes out of a study of T cell responses to AZD1222 COVID-19 vaccine. About this clone: At the DNA level, this CDR3 is encoded by other sequences in the same sample as well.

Trimming stripped 3 bases from V and 2 bases from J, with 7 bases between. The V gene's germline CDR1 is MDHEN and CDR2 SYDVKM. The CDR3 length is 13 residues. The protocol was immunoSEQ multiplex PCR, while the TCRdb copy is restricted to in-frame clones and leaves out a portion. Of 150,000 to 250,000 clones listed, about nine tenths were seen once; the top ten hold around 3.5%. This material consisted of peripheral blood, taken 28 days after the second AZD1222 dose. This chain joins TRBV28 and TRBJ1-2; D gene ambiguous. The sequence came from an adult who received the AZD1222 COVID-19 vaccine. The CDR3: CASSFSGNYGYTF. CDR3 sequence (DNA): TGTGCCAGCAGTTTCTCGGGGAACTATGGCTACACCTTC.